What follows are 10 T cell receptor beta chains derived from one specimen sequenced in a study of graft-versus-host responses after intestinal transplantation. Method: immunoSEQ multiplex PCR; TCRdb's copy keeps in-frame clones and lacks some. Of some 25,000 clones in the sample, almost 40% were seen once. The source was alloreactive CD4+ T cells from a mixed lymphocyte reaction culture, collected before intestinal transplant. The subset was: CFSE-low proliferating T cells sorted from approximately six-day pre-transplant mixed lymphocyte reaction (GvH or HvG direction). These receptors came from a human patient who received an intestinal transplant.

This clone is medium-sized by share. The rearrangement joins TRBV6-6 to TRBJ1-3; the D gene is possibly TRBD1 (5 bases). Germline V gene lookup returns CDR1 MNHNY and CDR2 SVGAGI (reference sequence). The CDR3 runs to 16 residues. V shed 3 bases and J shed 4 bases, with 16 bases lying between them. The CDR3 sequence is CASSYQGGQNGNTIYF. The CDR3 coding sequence is TGTGCCAGCAGTTATCAGGGAGGGCAAAACGGAAACACCATATATTTT.

The chain has TRBV27 and TRBJ1-2, with D possibly TRBD1 on 5 matching bases. The CDR3 consists of 14 residues. CDR1 is MNHEY, CDR2 SMNVEV, per germline (reference sequence). V was shortened by 1 base and J by 8 bases, with 14 bases between the two germline ends. CDR3 nucleotide sequence: TGTGCCAGCAGTTTATTGGGCAGGGCGGGGGGCTACACCTTC. This translates into CASSLLGRAGGYTF.

The chain combines TRBV19 with TRBJ1-6; TRBD1 aligns across 8 bases. V lost 4 bases, J lost 2 bases, and 7 bases stayed unmatched. There are 17 residues in the CDR3. CDR1 LNHDA and CDR2 SQIVND come from the germline V gene (reference sequence). The CDR3 sequence is CASSTTGATTYNSPLHF. In DNA, the CDR3 is TGTGCCAGTAGTACGACAGGGGCGACTACCTATAATTCACCCCTCCACTTT.

Turning to this clone: The sample holds other DNA sequences that translate to the same CDR3. J is TRBJ2-7 and V is TRBV30, with D maybe TRBD1 (6 bases). Trimming left V 3 bases short and J 3 bases short, with 9 bases between. The V gene's germline CDR1 is GTSNPN and CDR2 SVGIG (reference sequence). The CDR3 loop spans 12 amino acids. In DNA form, the CDR3 reads TGTGCCTGGAGCCTACAGGGCTACGAGCAGTACTTC. It specifies CAWSLQGYEQYF.

The V call is TRBV20-1, the J call TRBJ1-2; D is unresolved. Per the germline V gene, CDR1 is DFQATT and CDR2 is SNEGSKA (reference sequence). The CDR3 spans 11 residues. Trimming removed 2 bases from V and 3 bases from J, with 4 bases in between. In DNA, the CDR3 is TGCAGTGCTAGAAGAGACTATGGCTACACCTTC. Translation gives CSARRDYGYTF.

The gene calls are TRBV9 and TRBJ1-2; a weak D match, TRBD1 (5 bases). The germline V gene has CDR1 SGDLS and CDR2 YYNGEE. The V and J ends lost 0 bases and 6 bases respectively, with 18 bases between them. The CDR3 is 16 residues long. The CDR3 sequence: CASSVGVTEHRDGYTF. The CDR3 region has the DNA TGTGCCAGCAGCGTAGGGGTGACAGAACACCGGGATGGCTACACCTTC.

The sample holds a few counts of this clone. The chain is built from TRBV6-5 and TRBJ2-5; maybe TRBD2 (5 bases). Between the trimmed V and J ends, which lost 2 bases and 4 bases, there was a span of 8 bases. The CDR3 totals 13 residues. Germline V gene data show CDR1 as MNHEY and CDR2 as SVGAGI. In nucleotides, the CDR3 is TGTGCCAGCAGTTACGAGGGTCGAGAGACCCAGTACTTC. Translated, it gives CASSYEGRETQYF.

The rearrangement joins TRBV19 to TRBJ1-5; the match to TRBD1 covers 9 bases. Germline CDR1 is LNHDA and CDR2 is SQIVND (reference sequence). This CDR3 has 15 amino acids. Trimming removed 1 base from V and 4 bases from J; junction bases left unmatched: 2. The CDR3 coding sequence is TGTGCCAGTAGTATAGGCGGGACAGGGAATCAGCCCCAGCATTTT. This codes for CASSIGGTGNQPQHF.

The chain combines TRBV5-6 with TRBJ2-2; unclear D gene. Germline V lookup: CDR1 SGHDT, CDR2 YYEEEE. Trimming took off 4 bases at V and 6 bases at J, with 19 bases between the two ends. The CDR3 is made up of 16 amino acids. CDR3 nucleotide sequence: TGTGCCAGCAGCCGTCGCCTGCCTATCATACCCGGGGAGCTGTTTTTT. Translating gives CASSRRLPIIPGELFF.

This clone occurred a few times. The gene calls are TRBV5-1 and TRBJ2-1; 8 bases agree with TRBD2. V gave up 2 bases and J gave up 4 bases; unmatched junction bases: 8. Germline assignment: CDR1 SGHRS and CDR2 YFSETQ. This CDR3 spans 16 amino acids. The CDR3 DNA reads as TGCGCCAGCAGCTTCTCCAGCGGGGGCCCATACAATGAGCAGTTCTTC. This gives the protein CASSFSSGGPYNEQFF.